This T cell receptor (beta chain) appears in the sequencing data of a study of T cells in Graves' hyperthyroidism and ophthalmopathy. This clonotype came up many times. What it recognizes is unknown. The study, taken as a whole, reports: The majority of expanded thyroid clonotypes above 0.001 also appeared in blood. Ophthalmopathy was identified by the model a median around 6.9 months ahead of onset.

The V segment lost 0 bases and the J segment 6 bases; nucleotides outside the gene matches: 4. CDR1 is SGHTA, CDR2 FQGNSA, per germline. The CDR3 length is 15 residues. RNA transcripts gave rise to amplified TCR beta CDR3 regions. HTBI primers were used for first-round RT-PCR of the TCR CDR3. Each CDR3 protein is one row after TCRdb ran MiXCR on the multiplex PCR reads. The sample consists of roughly 580,000 distinct CDR3 sequences, about 15% of them appearing once. This rearrangement joins TRBV7-2 to TRBJ2-3; 9 bases fit TRBD2. Material for sequencing was blood. The sequence was collected from a woman aged 25 to 45 with Graves' hyperthyroidism that later progressed to Graves' ophthalmopathy. In nucleotides, the CDR3 is TGTGCCAGCAGCTTAGCGGCGGGGGGGGGGGATACGCAGTATTTT. Protein sequence: CASSLAAGGGDTQYF.